This T cell receptor (beta chain) was captured in a study of T cells after yellow fever vaccination. Study-wide results and caveats: Relatively few clonotypes were ones that appeared in both CD4 and CD8 compartments.

As for this clonotype: Its antigen remains unknown.

TCRdb reanalysed the 5' RACE reads using MiXCR and keeps one entry per CDR3 protein. The sample has under 500,000 distinct CDR3 sequences, 18% seen once. V dropped 4 bases and J dropped 5 bases, with 14 bases sitting between them. Germline V gene data show CDR1 as MNHEY and CDR2 as SMNVEV (reference sequence). This CDR3 is built from 14 residues. The sequences come from PBMCs, collected before the yellow fever booster vaccination. This chain links TRBV27 with TRBJ2-5; the D gene could be TRBD1 or TRBD2 (5 bases each). The TCR was taken from a young man who received the YFV17D yellow fever vaccine. CDR3 residues: CASSSMRGWETQYF. The CDR3 DNA is TGTGCCAGCAGTTCCATGAGGGGTTGGGAGACCCAGTACTTC.